The present entry profiles one T cell receptor beta chain with its context. The sample belongs to a study of memory CD4+ T cells and cytomegalovirus serostatus. Generated by immunoSEQ multiplex PCR, the TCRdb table keeps only in-frame clones and is missing some. Of tens of thousands of clones in the sample, around 72% were seen once. Single viable CD3+CD4+CD8-CD45RO+ cells were sorted as the memory CD4+ T cells. The sample consisted of memory CD4+ T cells from blood. The TCR comes from an adult in good health and CMV-seronegative.

CDR3 residues: CASSLAGGRETQYF. The CDR3 DNA reads TGCGCCAGCAGCTTGGCGGGGGGGCGCGAGACCCAGTACTTC. The J gene is TRBJ2-5, the V gene TRBV5-1; TRBD2 matches 8 bases. Germline CDR1 and CDR2: SGHRS and YFSETQ. After removal of 0 bases from V and 5 bases from J, the junction contained 3 bases not matched to a gene. The CDR3 length is 14 residues.